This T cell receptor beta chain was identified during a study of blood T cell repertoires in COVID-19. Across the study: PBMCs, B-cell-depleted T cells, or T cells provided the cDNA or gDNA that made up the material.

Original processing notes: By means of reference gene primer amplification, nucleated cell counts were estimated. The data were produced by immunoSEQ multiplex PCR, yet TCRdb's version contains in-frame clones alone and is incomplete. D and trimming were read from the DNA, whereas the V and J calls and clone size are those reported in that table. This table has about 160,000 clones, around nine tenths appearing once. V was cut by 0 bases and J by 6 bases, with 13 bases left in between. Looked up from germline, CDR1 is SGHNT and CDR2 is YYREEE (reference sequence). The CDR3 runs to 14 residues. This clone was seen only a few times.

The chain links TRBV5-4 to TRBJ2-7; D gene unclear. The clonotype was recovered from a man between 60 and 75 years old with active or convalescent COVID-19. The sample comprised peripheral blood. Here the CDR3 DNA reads TGTGCCAGCAGCTTGGACTTTACGGTTCCCGAGCAGTACTTC. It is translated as CASSLDFTVPEQYF.